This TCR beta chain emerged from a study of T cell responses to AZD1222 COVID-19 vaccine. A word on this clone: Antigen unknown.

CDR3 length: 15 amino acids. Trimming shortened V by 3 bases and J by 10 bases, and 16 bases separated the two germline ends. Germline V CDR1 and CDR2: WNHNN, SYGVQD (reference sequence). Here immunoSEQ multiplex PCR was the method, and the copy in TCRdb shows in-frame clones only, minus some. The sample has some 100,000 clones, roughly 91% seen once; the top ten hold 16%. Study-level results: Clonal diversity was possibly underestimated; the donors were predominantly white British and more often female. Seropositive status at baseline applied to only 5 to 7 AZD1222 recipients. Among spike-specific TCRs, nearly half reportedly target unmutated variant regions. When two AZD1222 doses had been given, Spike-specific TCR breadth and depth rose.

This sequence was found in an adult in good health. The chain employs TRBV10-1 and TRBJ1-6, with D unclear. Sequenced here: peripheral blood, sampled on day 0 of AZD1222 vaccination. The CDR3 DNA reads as TGCGCCAGCAGTGATTTTGCTAGGTCCGGATCACCCCTCCACTTT. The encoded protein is CASSDFARSGSPLHF.